The T cell receptor (beta chain) described here comes from a study of T cell responses to AZD1222 COVID-19 vaccine. Study-wide results and limits: With two AZD1222 doses given, Spike-specific TCR breadth and depth both rose. No repertoire was sampled before or during the peak T cell response, only after it.

The assay was immunoSEQ multiplex PCR, and TCRdb's table has in-frame clones only and misses some. The sample holds 70,000 or so clones, 75% to 90% seen once. Worth noting for this clone: Its specificity is unknown.

Pooling covered second doses at about 4 or about 12 weeks. This CDR3 is 16 amino acids long. V shed 3 bases and J 1 base; nucleotides not matched to a gene: 7. Germline assignment: CDR1 SGHTS and CDR2 YDEGEE. The receptor comes from an adult who received the AZD1222 COVID-19 vaccine. Sequencing used peripheral blood, obtained 28 days after the second AZD1222 dose. V gene TRBV5-8 combines with J gene TRBJ1-3; 7 bases map to TRBD1. CDR3 region: CASSSLTGASGNTIYF. The CDR3 nucleotides read TGTGCCAGCAGCTCCCTAACAGGGGCTTCTGGAAACACCATATATTTT.